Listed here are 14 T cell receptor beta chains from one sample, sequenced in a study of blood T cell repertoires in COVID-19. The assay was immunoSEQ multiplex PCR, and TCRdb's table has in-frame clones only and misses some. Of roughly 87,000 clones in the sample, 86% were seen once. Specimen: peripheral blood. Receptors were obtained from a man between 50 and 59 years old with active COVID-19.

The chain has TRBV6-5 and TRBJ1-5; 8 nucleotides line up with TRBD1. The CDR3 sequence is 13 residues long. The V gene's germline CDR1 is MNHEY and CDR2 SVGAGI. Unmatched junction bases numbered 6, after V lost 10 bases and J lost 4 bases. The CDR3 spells CAIEDRENQPQHF. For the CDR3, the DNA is TGTGCCATCGAGGACAGGGAGAATCAGCCCCAGCATTTT.

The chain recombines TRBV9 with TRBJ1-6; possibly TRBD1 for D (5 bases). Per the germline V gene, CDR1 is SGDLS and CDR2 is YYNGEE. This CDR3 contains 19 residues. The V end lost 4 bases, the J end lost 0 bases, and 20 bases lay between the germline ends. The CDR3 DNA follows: TGTGCCAGCAGCACCCGAGGACACCGCGGGAGCTCCTATAATTCACCCCTCCACTTT. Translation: CASSTRGHRGSSYNSPLHF. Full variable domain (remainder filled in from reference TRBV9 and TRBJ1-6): DSGVTQTPKHLITATGQRVTLRCSPRSGDLSVYWYQQSLDQGLQFLIQYYNGEERAKGNILERFSAQQFPDLHSELNLSSLELGDSALYFCASSTRGHRGSSYNSPLHFGNGTRLTVT.

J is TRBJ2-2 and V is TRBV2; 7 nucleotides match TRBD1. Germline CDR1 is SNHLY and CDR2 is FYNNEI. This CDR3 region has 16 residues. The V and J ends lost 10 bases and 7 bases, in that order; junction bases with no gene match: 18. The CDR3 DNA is TGTGCCACCATGATCCGAACAGGGGACGTTATCGGGGAGCTGTTTTTT. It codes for CATMIRTGDVIGELFF. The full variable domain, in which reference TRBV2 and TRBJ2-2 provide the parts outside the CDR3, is EPEVTQTPSHQVTQMGQEVILRCVPISNHLYFYWYRQILGQKVEFLVSFYNNEISEKSEIFDDQFSVERPDGSNFTLKIRSTKLEDSAMYFCATMIRTGDVIGELFFGEGSRLTVL.

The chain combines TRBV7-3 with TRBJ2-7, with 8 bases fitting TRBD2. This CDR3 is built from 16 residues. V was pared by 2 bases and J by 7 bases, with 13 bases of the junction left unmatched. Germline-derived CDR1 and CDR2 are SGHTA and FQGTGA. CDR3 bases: TGTGCCAGCAGCTTAGAGTCCGGAGCGGGAGTCCGGGAGCAGTACTTC. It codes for CASSLESGAGVREQYF.

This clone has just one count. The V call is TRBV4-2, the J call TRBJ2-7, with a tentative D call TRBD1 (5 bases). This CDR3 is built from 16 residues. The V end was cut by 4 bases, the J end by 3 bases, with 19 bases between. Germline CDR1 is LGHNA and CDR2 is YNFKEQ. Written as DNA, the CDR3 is TGTGCCAGCAGCCCTGGGCGGACAAGTACAATCTACGAGCAGTACTTC. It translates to CASSPGRTSTIYEQYF.

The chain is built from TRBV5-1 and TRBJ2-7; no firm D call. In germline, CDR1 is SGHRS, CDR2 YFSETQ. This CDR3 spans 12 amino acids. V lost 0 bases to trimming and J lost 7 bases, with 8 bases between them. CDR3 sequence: CASSLDTGEQYF. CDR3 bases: TGCGCCAGCAGCTTGGATACGGGTGAGCAGTACTTC.

The CDR3, as DNA: TGTGCCAGTAGTATAGTTCGGGGGGCGAACTATGGCTACACCTTC. It codes for CASSIVRGANYGYTF. The rearrangement links TRBV19 to TRBJ1-2; possible D gene TRBD1, 6 bases. Germline-derived CDR1 and CDR2 are LNHDA and SQIVND (reference sequence). V was pared by 1 base and J by 2 bases, with 11 bases between. The CDR3 spans 15 residues.

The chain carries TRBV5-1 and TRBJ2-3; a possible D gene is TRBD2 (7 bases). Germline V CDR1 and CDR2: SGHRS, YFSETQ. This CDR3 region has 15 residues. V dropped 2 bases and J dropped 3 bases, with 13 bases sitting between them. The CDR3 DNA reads TGCGCCAGCAGCTTTTTGCGGGGGCTGACAGATACGCAGTATTTT. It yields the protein CASSFLRGLTDTQYF. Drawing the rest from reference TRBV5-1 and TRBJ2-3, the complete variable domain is KAGVTQTPRYLIKTRGQQVTLSCSPISGHRSVSWYQQTPGQGLQFLFEYFSETQRNKGNFPGRFSGRQFSNSRSEMNVSTLELGDSALYLCASSFLRGLTDTQYFGPGTRLTVL.

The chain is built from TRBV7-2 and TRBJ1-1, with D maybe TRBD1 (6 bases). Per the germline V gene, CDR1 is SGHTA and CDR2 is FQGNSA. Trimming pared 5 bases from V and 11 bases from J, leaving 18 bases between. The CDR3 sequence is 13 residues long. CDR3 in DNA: TGTGCCAGCAGCCCAGGGGCTCAGGGGTGGGCTTTCTTT. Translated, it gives CASSPGAQGWAFF.

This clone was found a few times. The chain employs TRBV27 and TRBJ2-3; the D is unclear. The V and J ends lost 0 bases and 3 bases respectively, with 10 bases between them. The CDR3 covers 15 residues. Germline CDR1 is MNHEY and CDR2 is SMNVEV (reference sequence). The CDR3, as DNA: TGTGCCAGCAGTTTATCTGACGCTAGGACAGATACGCAGTATTTT. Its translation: CASSLSDARTDTQYF.

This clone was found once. The CDR3 bases are TGTGCCAGTAGTCGCTTCGGGGGGCTCGCTAGAGACAATGAGCAGTTCTTC. Protein sequence: CASSRFGGLARDNEQFF. The rearrangement joins TRBV19 to TRBJ2-1; D is possibly TRBD2 (7 bases). Germline V gene sequence: CDR1 LNHDA, CDR2 SQIVND (reference sequence). Between the trimmed V and J ends, which lost 5 bases and 5 bases, there was a span of 22 bases. This CDR3 comprises 17 residues.

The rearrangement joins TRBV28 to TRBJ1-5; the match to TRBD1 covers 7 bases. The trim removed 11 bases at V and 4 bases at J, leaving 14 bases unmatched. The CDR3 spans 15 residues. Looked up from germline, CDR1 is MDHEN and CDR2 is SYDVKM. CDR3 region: CAGSGGGLRNQPQHF. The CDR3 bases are TGTGCCGGCTCCGGAGGGGGCTTAAGAAATCAGCCCCAGCATTTT.

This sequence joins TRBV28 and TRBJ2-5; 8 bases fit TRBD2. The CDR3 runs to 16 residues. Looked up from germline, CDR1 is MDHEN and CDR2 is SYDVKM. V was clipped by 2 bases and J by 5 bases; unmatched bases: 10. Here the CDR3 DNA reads TGTGCCAGCAGTTTAGGTGGCGGGAGGTCCCAGGAGACCCAGTACTTC. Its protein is CASSLGGGRSQETQYF.

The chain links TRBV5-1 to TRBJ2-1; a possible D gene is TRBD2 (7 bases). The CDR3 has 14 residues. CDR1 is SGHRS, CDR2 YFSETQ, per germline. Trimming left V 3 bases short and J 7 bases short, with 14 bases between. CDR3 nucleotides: TGCGCCAGCAGCTCCGGGAGGCAGGGGAATGAGCAGTTCTTC. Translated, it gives CASSSGRQGNEQFF.